The 28 T cell receptor beta chains in this list originate from one sample, sequenced in a study of response to subunit inactivated influenza vaccine. TCRdb itself ran the RT-PCR reads through MiXCR, one entry per CDR3 protein. The sample has 500,000 to 600,000 distinct CDR3 sequences, less than 10% seen once. The starting material was PBMCs from blood, obtained 23 to 25 months after vaccination. Source of these receptors: a man aged 45-69 years who received an inactivated influenza vaccine.

J is TRBJ2-3 and V is TRBV6-1; no firm D call. The CDR3 runs to 17 residues. V was clipped by 2 bases and J by 1 base, with 16 bases between them. The germline V gene has CDR1 MNHNS and CDR2 SASEGT. CDR3 sequence: CASSEPSLVRRTDTQYF. In DNA form, the CDR3 reads TGTGCCAGCAGTGAACCCTCCTTGGTACGTCGCACAGATACGCAGTATTTT.

This clonotype occurred a few times. The rearrangement links TRBV6-2 or TRBV6-3 to TRBJ1-5; the D gene is possibly TRBD1 (5 bases). The CDR3 sequence is 15 residues long. Germline lookup yields CDR1 MNHEY and CDR2 SVGEGT. Trimming removed 6 bases at V and 3 bases at J, with 15 bases between. For the CDR3, the DNA is TGTGCCAGCAGCAAAGGGGCAGCTTACAATCAGCCCCAGCATTTT. Translation gives CASSKGAAYNQPQHF.

The chain employs TRBV6-2 or TRBV6-3 and TRBJ2-6, with TRBD2 matching 7 bases. V trimming: 6 bases; J trimming: 0 bases; junction bases outside the gene matches: 20. The V gene's germline CDR1 is MNHEY and CDR2 SVGEGT. This CDR3 has 21 amino acids. The CDR3 coding sequence is TGTGCCAGCAGACCTAGCGGAGGGGTGAGCGGTTTAAGCTCTGGGGCCAACGTCCTGACTTTC. This gives the protein CASRPSGGVSGLSSGANVLTF.

V usage is TRBV2 and J usage is TRBJ1-1, with 9 bases lining up with TRBD1. This CDR3 contains 16 residues. Germline trimming cut 6 bases from V and 6 bases from J; bases unmatched to any gene: 14. The germline gives CDR1 SNHLY, CDR2 FYNNEI. The CDR3 DNA sequence: TGTGCCAGCAGCGGGATGCCGGGACAGGGTTTACCTGAAGCTTTCTTT. Its translation: CASSGMPGQGLPEAFF. The variable domain in full, with the rest retrieved from reference TRBV2 and TRBJ1-1, is EPEVTQTPSHQVTQMGQEVILRCVPISNHLYFYWYRQILGQKVEFLVSFYNNEISEKSEIFDDQFSVERPDGSNFTLKIRSTKLEDSAMYFCASSGMPGQGLPEAFFGQGTRLTVV.

This sequence joins TRBV7-9 and TRBJ2-3, with 10 bases aligning to TRBD2. V lost 1 base, J lost 5 bases, and 6 bases stayed unmatched. Germline V CDR1 and CDR2: SEHNR, FQNEAQ (reference sequence). CDR3 length: 16 amino acids. As DNA, the CDR3 is TGTGCCAGCAGCTTAGGGGGACTAGCGATAGGAGATACGCAGTATTTT. It encodes CASSLGGLAIGDTQYF.

This clonotype came up many times. This chain joins TRBV10-3 and TRBJ2-1; 12 nucleotides agree with TRBD2. V shed 5 bases and J 3 bases; nucleotides not matched to a gene: 14. The CDR3 totals 19 residues. The germline V gene encodes CDR1 ENHRY and CDR2 SYGVKD. DNA for the CDR3: TGTGCCATCAGTTCACCCTCCTCTAGCGGGAGGGCCCGCTACAATGAGCAGTTCTTC. This gives the protein CAISSPSSSGRARYNEQFF.

This clonotype has only a few counts. The rearrangement links TRBV6-5 to TRBJ2-6; 7 bases are a match to TRBD2. CDR1 is MNHEY, CDR2 SVGAGI, per germline. The trim removed 4 bases at V and 1 base at J, leaving 4 bases unmatched. This CDR3 contains 16 residues. The CDR3 DNA follows: TGTGCCAGCAGTTCACTCGGGGGGTCTGGGGCCAACGTCCTGACTTTC. Protein product: CASSSLGGSGANVLTF.

This clonotype has more than one count but fewer than ten. This chain joins TRBV29-1 and TRBJ1-2; TRBD1 might be the D (5 bases). Trimming pared 4 bases from V and 5 bases from J, leaving 8 bases between. The germline gives CDR1 SQVTM, CDR2 ANQGSEA. CDR3 length equals 11 residues. The CDR3 DNA sequence: TGCAGCGTTGGACAGAAATATGGCTACACCTTC. This encodes CSVGQKYGYTF.

V usage is TRBV6-5 and J usage is TRBJ2-1; D is perhaps TRBD2 (6 bases). Germline CDR1 MNHEY, CDR2 SVGAGI. The CDR3 is 15 residues long. With 2 bases removed from V and 10 bases from J, the gap between germline ends came to 18 bases. CDR3 in amino acids: CASSYMGLGIGEQFF. The CDR3 nucleotides are TGTGCCAGCAGTTACATGGGACTCGGGATTGGGGAGCAGTTCTTC.

This clonotype was detected only a few times. V gene TRBV7-2 combines with J gene TRBJ1-3; TRBD1 is a possible D gene (5 bases). In germline, CDR1 is SGHTA, CDR2 FQGNSA. V dropped 3 bases and J dropped 5 bases, with 8 bases sitting between them. This CDR3 region has 13 residues. The CDR3 reads CASSFDRRNTIYF. The CDR3 DNA is TGTGCCAGCAGCTTTGACAGAAGAAACACCATATATTTT.

This clonotype occurred a few times. V usage is TRBV12-3 or TRBV12-4 and J usage is TRBJ2-6, with a weak D call TRBD1 (5 bases). This CDR3 has 16 amino acids. V lost 3 bases to trimming and J lost 0 bases, with 9 bases between them. CDR3 residues: CASSFPQGSGANVLTF. The DNA of the CDR3 is TGTGCCAGCAGTTTTCCGCAGGGCTCTGGGGCCAACGTCCTGACTTTC.

This chain connects TRBV7-2 to TRBJ1-3; D uncertain. The V end was cut by 0 bases, the J end by 0 bases, with 9 bases between. The CDR3 contains 16 residues. Germline V gives CDR1 SGHTA, CDR2 FQGNSA. CDR3 in amino acids: CASSLAPPSSGNTIYF. The CDR3 region has the DNA TGTGCCAGCAGCTTAGCCCCACCCTCCTCTGGAAACACCATATATTTT.

This clonotype was recorded at least ten times. This rearrangement joins TRBV5-1 to TRBJ2-2; D could derive from TRBD1 or TRBD2 (5 bases each). In germline, CDR1 is SGHRS, CDR2 YFSETQ. V lost 0 bases and J lost 6, with 18 bases in between. The CDR3 contains 17 residues. The CDR3 nucleotides read TGCGCCAGCAGCTTGGGTGGAGCCCGAAGGGGAGCCGGGGAGCTGTTTTTT. As protein: CASSLGGARRGAGELFF.

This clonotype has only a few counts. The J gene is TRBJ2-1, the V gene TRBV7-6, with 7 bases that match TRBD2. The CDR3 is made up of 13 amino acids. Germline assignment: CDR1 SGHVS and CDR2 FNYEAQ. V gave up 4 bases and J gave up 12 bases; unmatched junction bases: 9. CDR3 amino acids: CASSSRPGGRQFF. The CDR3 nucleotides read TGTGCCAGCAGCTCGCGTCCGGGAGGCAGGCAGTTCTTC. Using reference TRBV7-6 and TRBJ2-1 for the parts outside the CDR3, the full variable domain is GAGVSQSPRYKVTKRGQDVALRCDPISGHVSLYWYRQALGQGPEFLTYFNYEAQQDKSGLPNDRFSAERPEGSISTLTIQRTEQRDSAMYRCASSSRPGGRQFFGPGTRLTVL.

There are many counts of this clonotype. The rearrangement uses TRBV20-1 and TRBJ2-7, with 9 bases fitting TRBD1. V lost 4 bases to trimming and J lost 6 bases; unmatched junction nucleotides: 13. The CDR3 extends over 15 amino acids. The germline CDR1 and CDR2 sequences are DFQATT and SNEGSKA (reference sequence). The CDR3 coding sequence is TGCAGTGCTAAAATACCGGGACAGGGTTTGGGCGAGCAGTACTTC. Residues: CSAKIPGQGLGEQYF.

This clonotype was seen only a few times. This chain connects TRBV5-1 to TRBJ2-7; D is unresolved. V lost 6 bases and J 0 bases, leaving 16 bases between the germline ends. CDR1 is SGHRS and CDR2 is YFSETQ in the germline V gene. This CDR3 region has 15 residues. The CDR3 nucleotides are TGCGCCAGCAACCCCGGTCACAGAGACTCCTACGAGCAGTACTTC. Encoded protein: CASNPGHRDSYEQYF.

V usage is TRBV18 and J usage is TRBJ2-7, with no clear D. The CDR3 covers 12 residues. Germline lookup yields CDR1 KGHSH and CDR2 LQKENI. V was cut by 8 bases and J by 6 bases, with 14 bases left in between. CDR3 amino acids: CASGKELGEQYF. The CDR3, as DNA: TGTGCCAGCGGGAAGGAGTTGGGCGAGCAGTACTTC.

The gene calls are TRBV7-2 and TRBJ2-5; D gene unclear. Germline V CDR1 and CDR2: SGHTA, FQGNSA. The V and J ends lost 1 base and 4 bases respectively, with 7 bases between them. The CDR3 is 13 residues long. CDR3 nucleotide sequence: TGTGCCAGCAGCTTAGGACACGGAGAGACCCAGTACTTC. Amino acids: CASSLGHGETQYF.

This clonotype came up many times. The rearrangement joins TRBV6-2 or TRBV6-3 to TRBJ1-5; perhaps TRBD1 as D (5 bases). In germline, CDR1 is MNHEY, CDR2 SVGEGT. CDR3 size: 13 residues. Trimming shortened V by 5 bases and J by 5 bases, and 10 bases separated the two germline ends. CDR3: CASSQGRYQPQHF. The CDR3 DNA sequence: TGTGCCAGCAGTCAGGGACGGTATCAGCCCCAGCATTTT.

The gene calls are TRBV12-3 or TRBV12-4 and TRBJ2-5, with 8 bases aligning to TRBD1. The CDR3 sequence is 14 residues long. V dropped 6 bases and J dropped 3; count of bases not matched to a gene: 6. CDR3 bases: TGTGCCAGCAGACCTACGACAGGGGAAGAGACCCAGTACTTC. Encoded protein: CASRPTTGEETQYF.

This clonotype was recorded once. One base away lies a much larger clone, so this may be a sequencing read error. V gene TRBV28 combines with J gene TRBJ2-5; 8 nucleotides agree with TRBD1. The germline V gene has CDR1 MDHEN and CDR2 SYDVKM. This CDR3 is built from 13 residues. The CDR3 bases are TGTACCAGCAGTTCCACAGGGGGAGAGACCCAGTACTTC. Its translation: CTSSSTGGETQYF.

V and J are TRBV7-9 and TRBJ2-3, with D perhaps TRBD1 (6 bases). The CDR3 has 15 residues. Trimming removed 3 bases from V and 2 bases from J, with 12 bases in between. Germline-derived CDR1 and CDR2 are SEHNR and FQNEAQ (reference sequence). The CDR3 region has the DNA TGTGCCAGCAGCTTTATTACAGGGCCCACAGATACGCAGTATTTT. Translating gives CASSFITGPTDTQYF.

This clonotype was seen only a few times. The rearrangement links TRBV4-3 to TRBJ2-5; 11 bases are a match to TRBD2. The trim removed 0 bases at V and 5 bases at J, leaving 5 bases unmatched. The CDR3 runs to 16 residues. The V gene's germline CDR1 is LGHNA and CDR2 YSLEER. The CDR3 DNA reads TGCGCCAGCAGCCAAGATATACTAGCGGGGGAGGAGACCCAGTACTTC. The encoded protein is CASSQDILAGEETQYF.

This chain uses TRBV20-1 with TRBJ1-2, with D possibly matching TRBD1 (6 bases). Germline CDR1 reads DFQATT; CDR2 reads SNEGSKA (reference sequence). This CDR3 has 11 amino acids. V lost 8 bases to trimming and J lost 4 bases, with 11 bases between them. The CDR3 DNA is TGCAGTCAGACAGGTTCCTATGGCTACACCTTC. Translation gives CSQTGSYGYTF.

The table lists this clonotype with many counts. The chain recombines TRBV6-5 with TRBJ2-5; D is ambiguous. CDR3 length: 14 residues. V dropped 0 bases and J dropped 2 bases, with 7 bases sitting between them. The V gene's germline CDR1 is MNHEY and CDR2 SVGAGI. CDR3 loop: CASSYSSVQETQYF. The CDR3, as DNA: TGTGCCAGCAGTTACTCGAGTGTTCAAGAGACCCAGTACTTC.

In this sample, this clonotype turned up a few times. This chain links TRBV30 with TRBJ2-1; 11 bases align to TRBD2. CDR1 and CDR2 from the germline V gene are GTSNPN and SVGIG (reference sequence). V lost 2 bases and J lost 5; bases outside the gene matches: 5. The CDR3 has 15 residues. The CDR3 region has the DNA TGTGCCTGGAGTACCGGGACTAGCGGCAACAATGAGCAGTTCTTC. This gives the protein CAWSTGTSGNNEQFF. Complete variable domain (other parts from reference TRBV30 and TRBJ2-1): SQTIHQWPATLVQPVGSPLSLECTVEGTSNPNLYWYRQAAGRGLQLLFYSVGIGQISSEVPQNLSASRPQDRQFILSSKKLLLSDSGFYLCAWSTGTSGNNEQFFGPGTRLTVL.

Ten or more counts support this clonotype. The V gene is TRBV15, the J gene TRBJ2-1; 7 nucleotides agree with TRBD1. J gave up 4 bases and V 5 bases, and 20 bases lay outside the gene matches. The length of the CDR3 is 19 residues. CDR1 is LNHNV and CDR2 is YYDKDF in the germline V gene (reference sequence). In DNA, the CDR3 is TGTGCCACCAGCCCGCGCCAGAATCCCCGGGACAGAGCGTACAATGAGCAGTTCTTC. Translation: CATSPRQNPRDRAYNEQFF. The full variable domain, with the rest looked up from reference TRBV15 and TRBJ2-1, is DAMVIQNPRYQVTQFGKPVTLSCSQTLNHNVMYWYQQKSSQAPKLLFHYYDKDFNNEADTPDNFQSRRPNTSFCFLDIRSPGLGDTAMYLCATSPRQNPRDRAYNEQFFGPGTRLTVL.

This sequence joins TRBV6-5 and TRBJ2-3; perhaps TRBD1 as D (6 bases). CDR3 length: 16 residues. Germline V gives CDR1 MNHEY, CDR2 SVGAGI. The V gene lost 4 bases and the J gene lost 0 bases, with 14 bases spanning the gap. This chain's CDR3 is CASSSTGTHSTDTQYF. The CDR3 DNA follows: TGTGCCAGCAGTTCCACCGGGACACATAGCACAGATACGCAGTATTTT.